This T cell receptor beta chain was sequenced during a study of CD8 T cells in Susac syndrome. The CDR3 covers 13 residues. Germline V gene data show CDR1 as SGHDT and CDR2 as YYEEEE. Trimming cost V 8 bases and J 4 bases, with 14 bases left between them. General study results and limits: It was acknowledged by the study that relatively few individuals were included in its TCR sequencing and HLA analysis.

Worth noting for this clonotype: What it recognizes is unknown.

Sequencing of TCR beta was performed on blood CD8+ T cells and on blood CD4+ T cells. Reverse transcription of roughly 0.5 to 1 ug RNA was performed with random hexamers. The CDR3 of TCR beta was amplified by immunoSEQ multiplex PCR across 54 Vbeta and 13 Jbeta. TCRdb analysed the immunoSEQ multiplex PCR reads with MiXCR anew, one entry per CDR3 protein. The table records more than 55,000 distinct CDR3 sequences, around 95% of them present only once. The sequencing sample was made of CD8+ T cells from PBMCs. This sequence joins TRBV5-6 and TRBJ2-3, with D perhaps assigned TRBD1 or TRBD2 (5 bases each). The clonotype was recovered from a human donor in good health. Here the CDR3 reads CASSRGRSDTQYF. The DNA of the CDR3 is TGTGCCAGTTCCCGGGGACGCTCAGATACGCAGTATTTT. Full variable domain (remainder filled in from reference TRBV5-6 and TRBJ2-3): DAGVTQSPTHLIKTRGQQVTLRCSPKSGHDTVSWYQQALGQGPQFIFQYYEEEERQRGNFPDRFSGHQFPNYSSELNVNALLLGDSALYLCASSRGRSDTQYFGPGTRLTVL.